Shown below are 23 T cell receptor beta chains from a single sample sequenced in a study of shared clonotypes between healthy human individuals (dated by TCRdb to between 2020 and 2021). The receptor library was made with the immunoSEQ multiplex PCR assay. Imported from immuneACCESS, the table was reduced by TCRdb to in-frame sequences with V and J called. These copies leave out some clones; in studies compared against another copy, an unresolved V gene accounts for under half, and the cause of the remainder is not known. The sample records roughly 1,000,000 clones, about four fifths of which are singletons. Jointly, the top ten make up 0.61% of the sample. Sequenced material: memory CD4+ T cells from PBMCs. In the paper's terms, the cell subset or site label means: CD45RA-negative fraction. These receptors were taken from a man aged 18 to 29 in good health. Some clones in this sample may be carry-over from other donors' samples.

This clone has just a few counts. The chain uses TRBV9 and TRBJ2-3, with TRBD2 identical over 7 bases. The CDR3 contains 17 residues. After removal of 3 bases from V and 2 bases from J, the junction contained 12 bases not matched to a gene. CDR1 is SGDLS, CDR2 YYNGEE, per germline. The CDR3 coding sequence is TGTGCCAGCAGCGCATTACCGACTAGCTACAACACAGATACGCAGTATTTT. Translating it yields CASSALPTSYNTDTQYF.

The DNA of the CDR3 is TGTGCCAGCAGCCGGGGGGGAGCTAGCGGCACAGATACGCAGTATTTT. Translated, it gives CASSRGGASGTDTQYF. The rearrangement joins TRBV7-3 to TRBJ2-3; 8 bases agree with TRBD2. This CDR3 comprises 16 residues. V gave up 5 bases and J gave up 1 base; unmatched junction bases: 8. CDR1 is SGHTA, CDR2 FQGTGA, per germline.

This clone was counted once. The chain uses TRBV5-8 and TRBJ2-7, with TRBD2 matching over 9 bases. Germline V lookup: CDR1 SGHTS, CDR2 YDEGEE. There are 14 residues in the CDR3. After removal of 0 bases from V and 5 bases from J, the junction contained 3 bases not matched to a gene. CDR3 loop: CASSLGTSVHEQYF. CDR3 bases: TGTGCCAGCAGCTTGGGGACTAGCGTCCACGAGCAGTACTTC.

The sample holds a few counts of this clone. The rearrangement links TRBV4-3 to TRBJ1-5; the match to TRBD1 covers 7 bases. The junction had 5 bases not matched to a gene; V was cut back by 4 bases and J by 5 bases. CDR1 and CDR2 (germline): LGHNA, YSLEER. The CDR3 runs 14 residues. The CDR3 nucleotides are TGCGCCAGCAGCCTCAGGACAGGCCATCAGCCCCAGCATTTT. Its protein product is CASSLRTGHQPQHF.

The chain employs TRBV27 and TRBJ2-2; D uncertain. Per the germline V gene, CDR1 is MNHEY and CDR2 is SMNVEV (reference sequence). The CDR3 spans 17 residues. V lost 1 base and J 0 bases, leaving 12 bases between the germline ends. The DNA of the CDR3 is TGTGCCAGCAGTTTATTTTCCCTGGCTCCGAACACCGGGGAGCTGTTTTTT. Translation: CASSLFSLAPNTGELFF.

The V and J genes are TRBV11-2 and TRBJ1-1, with a weak D call TRBD1 (6 bases). The CDR3 has 15 residues. Trimming stripped 5 bases from V and 2 bases from J, with 15 bases between. CDR1 is SGHAT and CDR2 is FQNNGV in the germline V gene. The CDR3 coding sequence is TGTGCCAGCAGCATTAATGGACAGTCTAACACTGAAGCTTTCTTT. As protein: CASSINGQSNTEAFF.

The V call is TRBV5-1, the J call TRBJ2-2; TRBD2 is a possible D gene (5 bases). The germline V and J ends were trimmed by 2 bases and 7 bases, with 18 bases remaining between them. Germline CDR1 reads SGHRS; CDR2 reads YFSETQ. The CDR3 is made up of 16 amino acids. The CDR3 DNA reads TGCGCCAGCAGCTTCCTGGCCTCGGAAGGAGGCGGGGAGCTGTTTTTT. This sequence encodes CASSFLASEGGGELFF.

To note about this clone: Possible read error: a much larger clone is one base away. CDR3 nucleotides: TGTGCCAGCAGTTTCTGGGGCAATGAGCAGTTCTTC. Protein product: CASSFWGNEQFF. The genes are TRBV27 and TRBJ2-1, with D uncertain. Germline assignment: CDR1 MNHEY and CDR2 SMNVEV (reference sequence). Trimming cost V 3 bases and J 6 bases, with 6 bases left between them. This CDR3 is built from 12 residues.

The V gene is TRBV4-2, the J gene TRBJ1-5, with TRBD1 matching over 9 bases. This CDR3 comprises 15 residues. After removal of 0 bases from V and 5 bases from J, the junction contained 2 bases not matched to a gene. Germline CDR1 LGHNA, CDR2 YNFKEQ. The DNA of the CDR3 is TGTGCCAGCAGCCAAGACAGGACAGGGGATCAGCCCCAGCATTTT. It specifies CASSQDRTGDQPQHF.

Note on this clone: A read error is possible here, since a much larger clone lies one base away. At the DNA level, this CDR3 is encoded by other sequences in the same sample as well. DNA of the CDR3: TGTGCCAGCAGCCGACAGGGGAACACTGAAGCTTTCTTT. This gives the protein CASSRQGNTEAFF. The chain uses TRBV2 and TRBJ1-1; TRBD1 aligns across 7 bases. In germline, CDR1 is SNHLY, CDR2 FYNNEI. This CDR3 is built from 13 residues. V lost 6 bases, J lost 1 base, and 2 bases stayed unmatched.

This chain connects TRBV5-1 to TRBJ2-7; D might be TRBD1 (5 bases). Per germline, CDR1 SGHRS and CDR2 YFSETQ. Trimming removed 4 bases at V and 4 bases at J, with 15 bases between. The CDR3 contains 14 residues. The CDR3 sequence: CASSPRTHPYEQYF. The CDR3 DNA follows: TGCGCCAGCAGCCCAAGGACACATCCTTACGAGCAGTACTTC.

The chain employs TRBV10-2 and TRBJ2-5; D tentatively reads TRBD1 or TRBD2 (5 bases each). The V end lost 2 bases, the J end lost 4 bases, and 14 bases lay between the germline ends. The germline gives CDR1 WSHSY, CDR2 SAAADI. The CDR3 covers 15 residues. Here the CDR3 reads CASSEGLGVVETQYF. CDR3 sequence (DNA): TGCGCCAGCAGTGAGGGCTTGGGGGTGGTAGAGACCCAGTACTTC.

Only one count was recorded for this clone. The chain combines TRBV28 with TRBJ2-3; 9 bases line up with TRBD2. The V segment lost 7 bases and the J segment 3 bases; nucleotides outside the gene matches: 14. The CDR3 loop spans 17 amino acids. Per the germline V gene, CDR1 is MDHEN and CDR2 is SYDVKM. The CDR3 loop reads CASNLAGLGRATDTQYF. The CDR3, as DNA: TGTGCCAGCAACCTAGCGGGACTGGGACGGGCTACAGATACGCAGTATTTT. The variable domain in full, completed from reference TRBV28 and TRBJ2-3, reads DVKVTQSSRYLVKRTGEKVFLECVQDMDHENMFWYRQDPGLGLRLIYFSYDVKMKEKGDIPEGYSVSREKKERFSLILESASTNQTSMYLCASNLAGLGRATDTQYFGPGTRLTVL.

This chain joins TRBV28 and TRBJ1-2; tentative D call: TRBD1 (6 bases). Between the trimmed V and J ends, which lost 2 bases and 7 bases, there was a span of 11 bases. The CDR3 sequence is 13 residues long. The germline gives CDR1 MDHEN, CDR2 SYDVKM. The CDR3 DNA reads as TGTGCCAGCAGTTTAGTGGGGGCGGTTGGCTACACCTTC. Encoded protein: CASSLVGAVGYTF.

Details on this clone: Possible read error: a much larger clone is one base away. This specimen includes other DNA sequences encoding the same CDR3. The chain is built from TRBV6-6 and TRBJ1-1; the D gene is possibly TRBD1 (5 bases). V lost 4 bases and J 1 base, leaving 7 bases between the germline ends. CDR1 is MNHNY, CDR2 SVGAGI, per germline (reference sequence). The CDR3 runs 13 residues. CDR3 DNA: TGTGCCAGCAGTTGGGACGGGAACACTGAAGCTTTCTTT. Its protein is CASSWDGNTEAFF.

A note on this clone: Additional DNA sequences in this sample encode the identical CDR3. The chain employs TRBV27 and TRBJ1-2; D is perhaps TRBD1 (6 bases). Trimming pared 5 bases from V and 4 bases from J, leaving 11 bases between. The CDR3 has 13 amino acids. Germline CDR1 is MNHEY and CDR2 is SMNVEV (reference sequence). The CDR3 is CASSPTGSYGYTF. CDR3 bases: TGTGCCAGCAGTCCCACAGGGTCCTATGGCTACACCTTC.

The chain employs TRBV9 and TRBJ2-2; tentative D call: TRBD1 (5 bases). Trimming shortened V by 6 bases and J by 1 base, and 10 bases separated the two germline ends. Per germline, CDR1 SGDLS and CDR2 YYNGEE. The CDR3 covers 14 residues. The CDR3 spells CASTERGNTGELFF. The CDR3 nucleotides read TGTGCCAGCACCGAAAGGGGGAACACCGGGGAGCTGTTTTTT. Variable domain in full (rest from reference TRBV9 and TRBJ2-2): DSGVTQTPKHLITATGQRVTLRCSPRSGDLSVYWYQQSLDQGLQFLIQYYNGEERAKGNILERFSAQQFPDLHSELNLSSLELGDSALYFCASTERGNTGELFFGEGSRLTVL.

V gene TRBV7-9 combines with J gene TRBJ2-1; TRBD1 or TRBD2 may be the D gene (5 bases each). The CDR3 covers 13 residues. V was pared by 7 bases and J by 7 bases, with 14 bases between. Germline V gene lookup returns CDR1 SEHNR and CDR2 FQNEAQ (reference sequence). Here the CDR3 reads CASTPGPGNEQFF. The CDR3 DNA sequence: TGTGCCAGCACGCCGGGACCCGGAAATGAGCAGTTCTTC.

Turning to this clone: Other DNA variants within this sample encode the same CDR3. The V gene is TRBV5-1, the J gene TRBJ2-7; the D gene could be TRBD1 or TRBD2 (5 bases each). The germline V and J ends were trimmed by 0 bases and 4 bases, with 14 bases remaining between them. The CDR3 extends over 15 amino acids. The germline gives CDR1 SGHRS, CDR2 YFSETQ. The CDR3 nucleotides read TGCGCCAGCAGCTTGGTGGCGGGCGCAGGGTACGAGCAGTACTTC. Translation: CASSLVAGAGYEQYF.

The chain employs TRBV28 and TRBJ2-2; D unresolved. This CDR3 contains 13 residues. Germline CDR1 MDHEN, CDR2 SYDVKM. The V end lost 2 bases, the J end lost 5 bases, and 6 bases lay between the germline ends. CDR3 in DNA: TGTGCCAGCAGTTTAGGCCAGACCGGGGAGCTGTTTTTT. It encodes CASSLGQTGELFF. The entire variable domain, with the rest obtained from reference TRBV28 and TRBJ2-2, is as follows: DVKVTQSSRYLVKRTGEKVFLECVQDMDHENMFWYRQDPGLGLRLIYFSYDVKMKEKGDIPEGYSVSREKKERFSLILESASTNQTSMYLCASSLGQTGELFFGEGSRLTVL.

The chain couples TRBV18 to TRBJ1-3; TRBD1 is a possible D gene (6 bases). This CDR3 has 16 residues. Germline-derived CDR1 and CDR2 are KGHSH and LQKENI. With 3 bases removed from V and 0 bases from J, the gap between germline ends came to 12 bases. The CDR3 nucleotides read TGTGCCAGCTCACCGACAGGACAGCGCTCTGGAAACACCATATATTTT. This encodes CASSPTGQRSGNTIYF.

The table lists this clone with a count of one. This chain joins TRBV6-5 and TRBJ1-1; maybe TRBD1 (5 bases). The germline V and J ends were trimmed by 5 bases and 8 bases, with 15 bases remaining between them. Germline assignment: CDR1 MNHEY and CDR2 SVGAGI. This CDR3 is built from 13 residues. The CDR3 DNA reads TGTGCCAGCAGTCCCAGGGACGGCAGCGAAGCTTTCTTT. This translates into CASSPRDGSEAFF.

This clone has a handful of counts. The CDR3: CASSLRTGIPYEQYF. CDR3 in DNA: TGTGCCAGCAGCTTACGAACAGGGATCCCCTACGAGCAGTACTTC. This rearrangement joins TRBV7-2 to TRBJ2-7; TRBD1 might be the D (6 bases). Germline CDR1 and CDR2: SGHTA and FQGNSA. CDR3 size: 15 residues. V was shortened by 2 bases and J by 2 bases, with 13 bases between the two germline ends.